This passage covers 30 T cell receptor beta chains from one sample sequenced in a study of OX40 agonist ivuxolimab in advanced cancers. The library was produced with the immunoSEQ multiplex PCR assay. TCRdb's version of the immuneACCESS table is confined to in-frame rearrangements and falls short of the full clone set. An unresolved V gene accounts for under half of the shortfall where checked; the remainder is of unknown origin. Present in this sample are around 50,000 clones, approximately 78% of which were seen just once. Together, the top ten hold over 0.6% of the sample. Material: CD4+ or CD8+ T cells sorted from blood, obtained in a trial of the OX40 agonist ivuxolimab. Receptor source: an adult with an advanced solid tumor such as melanoma, head and neck, liver or kidney cancer.

This clone was observed once. The chain employs TRBV27 and TRBJ2-3; no clear D. The CDR3 contains 12 residues. Germline CDR1 MNHEY, CDR2 SMNVEV (reference sequence). Trimming removed 2 bases from V and 5 bases from J, with 5 bases in between. Here the CDR3 reads CASSLVGDTQYF. As DNA, the CDR3 is TGTGCCAGCAGTTTAGTCGGAGATACGCAGTATTTT.

This clone was seen only a few times. The chain uses TRBV5-3 and TRBJ1-5; D is unclear. TRBV5-3 is reported as an ORF; its role is uncertain. This CDR3 spans 15 amino acids. The V and J ends lost 2 bases and 3 bases respectively, with 12 bases between them. The CDR3 sequence: CARSFLRGSNQPQHF. The CDR3, as DNA: TGTGCCAGAAGCTTTCTCCGTGGGTCCAATCAGCCCCAGCATTTT.

The chain is built from TRBV20-1 and TRBJ2-5; D not resolved. The CDR3 has 11 amino acids. With 3 bases removed from V and 0 bases from J, the gap between germline ends came to 2 bases. Per germline, CDR1 DFQATT and CDR2 SNEGSKA (reference sequence). The CDR3 spells CSASDQETQYF. CDR3 bases: TGCAGTGCTAGTGACCAAGAGACCCAGTACTTC.

The V gene is TRBV27, the J gene TRBJ2-7, with 7 bases that match TRBD1. The CDR3 has 14 residues. The V segment lost 6 bases and the J segment 1 base; nucleotides outside the gene matches: 6. CDR1 MNHEY and CDR2 SMNVEV come from the germline V gene (reference sequence). In DNA form, the CDR3 reads TGTGCCAGCAGCTCGACAGGGATTTCCTACGAGCAGTACTTC. Encoded protein: CASSSTGISYEQYF.

A word on this clone: This sample also contains other DNA sequences that code for the same CDR3. The CDR3 protein is CASSLGGPQETQYF. The CDR3, as DNA: TGCGCCAGCAGCTTGGGAGGGCCCCAGGAGACCCAGTACTTC. The chain uses TRBV5-1 and TRBJ2-5, with a possible D match to TRBD2 (5 bases). Germline values: CDR1 SGHRS, CDR2 YFSETQ. The CDR3 extends over 14 amino acids. Trimming cost V 0 bases and J 5 bases, with 11 bases left between them. Supplemented by reference TRBV5-1 and TRBJ2-5, the full variable domain reads KAGVTQTPRYLIKTRGQQVTLSCSPISGHRSVSWYQQTPGQGLQFLFEYFSETQRNKGNFPGRFSGRQFSNSRSEMNVSTLELGDSALYLCASSLGGPQETQYFGPGTRLLVL.

DNA of the CDR3: TGCGCCAGCAGCTCCGGGACAGGGGGTTTCGCAGATACGCAGTATTTT. Protein: CASSSGTGGFADTQYF. The rearrangement links TRBV5-1 to TRBJ2-3, with 11 bases fitting TRBD1. In germline, CDR1 is SGHRS, CDR2 YFSETQ. The CDR3 is 16 amino acids. Trimming took 3 bases from V and 4 from J; bases not matched to a gene: 7. Drawing the rest from reference TRBV5-1 and TRBJ2-3, the complete variable domain is KAGVTQTPRYLIKTRGQQVTLSCSPISGHRSVSWYQQTPGQGLQFLFEYFSETQRNKGNFPGRFSGRQFSNSRSEMNVSTLELGDSALYLCASSSGTGGFADTQYFGPGTRLTVL.

This rearrangement joins TRBV11-3 to TRBJ2-5; 10 bases agree with TRBD2. The CDR3 contains 15 residues. Germline V gene data show CDR1 as SGHNT and CDR2 as YENEEA. The trim removed 4 bases at V and 5 bases at J, leaving 7 bases unmatched. Written as DNA, the CDR3 is TGTGCCAGCAGCTCGAGCGGGGGGGCCGGTGAGACCCAGTACTTC. It encodes CASSSSGGAGETQYF.

The chain combines TRBV5-1 with TRBJ2-3; weak D call: TRBD1 (5 bases). Germline CDR1 and CDR2: SGHRS and YFSETQ. With 6 bases removed from V and 6 bases from J, the gap between germline ends came to 14 bases. The CDR3 is 13 amino acids. CDR3 protein: CASNRLGQDTQYF. The CDR3, as DNA: TGCGCCAGCAACCGCCTGGGGCAGGATACGCAGTATTTT.

The chain combines TRBV5-1 with TRBJ1-2, with D unclear. Germline CDR1 SGHRS, CDR2 YFSETQ. The V and J ends lost 0 bases and 3 bases respectively, with 15 bases between them. The CDR3 has 16 amino acids. As DNA, the CDR3 is TGCGCCAGCAGCTTGGGGCATCCCCTTAGGGACTATGGCTACACCTTC. Its protein is CASSLGHPLRDYGYTF. Full variable domain (missing parts from reference TRBV5-1 and TRBJ1-2): KAGVTQTPRYLIKTRGQQVTLSCSPISGHRSVSWYQQTPGQGLQFLFEYFSETQRNKGNFPGRFSGRQFSNSRSEMNVSTLELGDSALYLCASSLGHPLRDYGYTFGSGTRLTVV.

This chain uses TRBV18 with TRBJ2-5; D uncertain. The germline CDR1 and CDR2 sequences are KGHSH and LQKENI. Trimming cost V 4 bases and J 2 bases, with 2 bases left between them. This CDR3 comprises 11 residues. The CDR3 nucleotides read TGTGCCAGCTCACAACAAGAGACCCAGTACTTC. It encodes CASSQQETQYF.

The chain is built from TRBV5-1 and TRBJ2-5, with D tentatively TRBD1 (7 bases). Between the trimmed V and J ends, which lost 5 bases and 5 bases, there was a span of 16 bases. In germline, CDR1 is SGHRS, CDR2 YFSETQ. This CDR3 contains 14 residues. CDR3 sequence: CASRNTGAGETQYF. CDR3 bases: TGCGCCAGCAGAAACACAGGGGCGGGGGAGACCCAGTACTTC.

In its sample, this clone was seen a few times. Within the sample, other DNA sequences also encode this same CDR3. In DNA form, the CDR3 reads TGTGCCACCAGCTACACAGGGGATCTGGCCTTCGGCACAGATACGCAGTATTTT. It yields the protein CATSYTGDLAFGTDTQYF. The rearrangement uses TRBV15 and TRBJ2-3; 7 nucleotides agree with TRBD1. This CDR3 is 18 amino acids long. Germline V gene sequence: CDR1 LNHNV, CDR2 YYDKDF (reference sequence). With V trimmed by 5 bases and J by 1 base, 15 bases remained unmatched.

This chain connects TRBV14 to TRBJ1-4; D gene unclear. The CDR3 totals 15 residues. Germline assignment: CDR1 SGHDN and CDR2 FVKESK. V lost 1 base and J lost 4, with 10 bases in between. The CDR3 DNA reads TGTGCCAGCAGCCAAGTCGGCGGCTTTAATGAAAAACTGTTTTTT. Protein sequence: CASSQVGGFNEKLFF.

The gene calls are TRBV18 and TRBJ1-5; D is unresolved. The CDR3 extends over 16 amino acids. V lost 3 bases, J lost 4 bases, and 16 bases lay in between. The V gene's germline CDR1 is KGHSH and CDR2 LQKENI. The CDR3 DNA sequence: TGTGCCAGCTCACCGTCGGGGAGTTTGAGGAATCAGCCCCAGCATTTT. Protein product: CASSPSGSLRNQPQHF.

This chain connects TRBV19 to TRBJ2-2, with 13 bases aligning to TRBD2. The CDR3 is 16 amino acids. CDR1 and CDR2 from the germline V gene are LNHDA and SQIVND (reference sequence). Trimming took 7 bases from V and 4 from J; bases not matched to a gene: 6. The CDR3: CASTPGTSGATGELFF. Written as DNA, the CDR3 is TGTGCCAGTACTCCCGGGACTAGCGGGGCCACCGGGGAGCTGTTTTTT.

This clone was observed a handful of times. The J gene is TRBJ2-1, the V gene TRBV5-4; either TRBD1 or TRBD2 may fit D (6 bases each). The CDR3 is 14 amino acids. The V gene's germline CDR1 is SGHNT and CDR2 YYREEE (reference sequence). V gave up 4 bases and J gave up 8 bases, with 16 bases separating them. CDR3 DNA: TGTGCCAGCAGCCAAGGAGGGGGTTACGATGAGCAGTTCTTC. As protein: CASSQGGGYDEQFF.

V gene TRBV7-3 combines with J gene TRBJ2-5; the match to TRBD1 covers 11 bases. This CDR3 spans 14 amino acids. CDR1 and CDR2 from the germline V gene are SGHTA and FQGTGA. The V segment lost 5 bases and the J segment 4 bases; nucleotides outside the gene matches: 3. The CDR3 region is CASSPGTGGETQYF. In nucleotides, the CDR3 is TGTGCCAGCAGCCCTGGGACAGGGGGAGAGACCCAGTACTTC.

V and J are TRBV9 and TRBJ2-3, with TRBD1 identical over 11 bases. V shed 2 bases and J 4 bases; nucleotides not matched to a gene: 3. The CDR3 consists of 15 residues. Germline CDR1 SGDLS, CDR2 YYNGEE. This CDR3 reads CASSVGQGVADTQYF. CDR3 in DNA: TGTGCCAGCAGCGTGGGACAGGGGGTCGCAGATACGCAGTATTTT.

The V and J genes are TRBV18 and TRBJ2-7; D is unresolved. Trimming took 3 bases from V and 6 from J, leaving 18 bases between them. The CDR3 extends over 15 amino acids. The germline gives CDR1 KGHSH, CDR2 LQKENI. The CDR3 bases are TGTGCCAGCTCACCGGTCGTCGGTTCCTCGGGCGAGCAGTACTTC. Translated: CASSPVVGSSGEQYF.

The genes are TRBV19 and TRBJ1-5; possibly TRBD1 for D (5 bases). The CDR3 is 15 amino acids. The V gene lost 4 bases and the J gene lost 2 bases, with 12 bases spanning the gap. The germline CDR1 and CDR2 sequences are LNHDA and SQIVND (reference sequence). CDR3 amino acids: CASSTGEGRNQPQHF. For the CDR3, the DNA is TGTGCCAGTAGTACGGGGGAGGGACGCAATCAGCCCCAGCATTTT.

The chain couples TRBV7-7 to TRBJ2-1; maybe TRBD2 (6 bases). Germline-derived CDR1 and CDR2 are SSHAT and FNYEAQ (reference sequence). V lost 2 bases to trimming and J lost 9 bases, with 11 bases between them. CDR3 size: 13 residues. In DNA, the CDR3 is TGTGCCAGCAGCTTAAGCCGGGGACTTGAGCAGTTCTTC. This codes for CASSLSRGLEQFF.

Only a few counts were recorded for this clone. The chain is built from TRBV6-5 and TRBJ2-7; TRBD1 is a possible D gene (8 bases). Trimming cost V 4 bases and J 6 bases, with 19 bases left between them. There are 15 residues in the CDR3. Germline values: CDR1 MNHEY, CDR2 SVGAGI. The CDR3 region is CASSLQGGRGGEQYF. As DNA, the CDR3 is TGTGCCAGCAGTTTACAGGGGGGGCGGGGAGGCGAGCAGTACTTC.

The rearrangement links TRBV5-1 to TRBJ1-1; tentatively, D is TRBD1 (5 bases). Trimming stripped 1 base from V and 2 bases from J, with 12 bases between. From germline, CDR1 is SGHRS and CDR2 YFSETQ. The CDR3 totals 15 residues. The CDR3 here is CASSLSGRTNTEAFF. CDR3 DNA: TGCGCCAGCAGCTTGTCCGGACGGACAAACACTGAAGCTTTCTTT.

This sequence joins TRBV7-9 and TRBJ1-5; D is possibly TRBD1 (5 bases). This CDR3 spans 14 amino acids. The V and J ends lost 5 bases and 2 bases respectively, with 10 bases between them. Germline loops: CDR1 SEHNR, CDR2 FQNEAQ (reference sequence). CDR3 bases: TGTGCCAGCAGCCTAGGGGACGGCAATCAGCCCCAGCATTTT. Amino acid sequence: CASSLGDGNQPQHF. The full variable domain, with the rest looked up from reference TRBV7-9 and TRBJ1-5, is DTGVSQNPRHKITKRGQNVTFRCDPISEHNRLYWYRQTLGQGPEFLTYFQNEAQLEKSRLLSDRFSAERPKGSFSTLEIQRTEQGDSAMYLCASSLGDGNQPQHFGDGTRLSIL.

This rearrangement joins TRBV14 to TRBJ1-4, with TRBD1 matching 7 bases. The CDR3 has 16 amino acids. Losses at the gene ends were 5 bases for V and 3 bases for J; bases not matched to a gene: 9. The germline V gene has CDR1 SGHDN and CDR2 FVKESK. This chain's CDR3 is CASSFLTGRANEKLFF. CDR3 in DNA: TGTGCCAGCAGCTTTCTGACAGGGAGAGCTAATGAAAAACTGTTTTTT. Full variable domain (outside the CDR3, taken from reference TRBV14 and TRBJ1-4): EAGVTQFPSHSVIEKGQTVTLRCDPISGHDNLYWYRRVMGKEIKFLLHFVKESKQDESGMPNNRFLAERTGGTYSTLKVQPAELEDSGVYFCASSFLTGRANEKLFFGSGTQLSVL.

This clone has only a few counts. The V gene is TRBV5-5, the J gene TRBJ1-2; 9 bases are shared with TRBD1. This CDR3 has 13 residues. Germline trimming cut 5 bases from V and 2 bases from J; bases unmatched to any gene: 1. Germline CDR1 and CDR2: SGHKS and YYEKEE (reference sequence). CDR3 DNA sequence: TGTGCCAGCAGAACAGGGGGCAACTATGGCTACACCTTC. Its translation is CASRTGGNYGYTF.

The chain recombines TRBV6-5 with TRBJ1-1; 9 positions match TRBD1. Per germline, CDR1 MNHEY and CDR2 SVGAGI. With 6 bases clipped from V and 6 bases from J, the junction kept 11 bases outside the gene matches. The CDR3 runs to 15 residues. CDR3 bases: TGTGCCAGCAGCCGAAGACAGGGGGGAGGAGCTGAAGCTTTCTTT. It codes for CASSRRQGGGAEAFF.

The chain links TRBV5-6 to TRBJ2-1, with a weak D call TRBD2 (5 bases). CDR1 and CDR2 (germline): SGHDT, YYEEEE. The CDR3 spans 15 residues. The V gene lost 1 base and the J gene lost 0 bases, with 8 bases spanning the gap. The CDR3 reads CASSLLGSSYNEQFF. For the CDR3, the DNA is TGTGCCAGCAGCTTGCTGGGGAGCTCCTACAATGAGCAGTTCTTC.

The rearrangement joins TRBV5-1 to TRBJ2-5; TRBD2 might be the D (6 bases). Trimming left V 0 bases short and J 1 base short, with 7 bases between. The length of the CDR3 is 14 residues. Germline CDR1 is SGHRS and CDR2 is YFSETQ. CDR3 nucleotides: TGCGCCAGCAGCTTGGGACTAGGCCAAGAGACCCAGTACTTC. This encodes CASSLGLGQETQYF. Based on the CDR3 plus reference TRBV5-1 and TRBJ2-5, the full variable domain is KAGVTQTPRYLIKTRGQQVTLSCSPISGHRSVSWYQQTPGQGLQFLFEYFSETQRNKGNFPGRFSGRQFSNSRSEMNVSTLELGDSALYLCASSLGLGQETQYFGPGTRLLVL.

V is TRBV19 and J is TRBJ2-3; D is ambiguous. The CDR3 spans 18 residues. Per the germline V gene, CDR1 is LNHDA and CDR2 is SQIVND (reference sequence). Between the trimmed V and J ends, which lost 5 bases and 1 base, there was a span of 22 bases. Here the CDR3 DNA reads TGTGCCAGTAGTTCCCGGCCGACTCTCTTCCTCCGCACAGATACGCAGTATTTT. Translating gives CASSSRPTLFLRTDTQYF.